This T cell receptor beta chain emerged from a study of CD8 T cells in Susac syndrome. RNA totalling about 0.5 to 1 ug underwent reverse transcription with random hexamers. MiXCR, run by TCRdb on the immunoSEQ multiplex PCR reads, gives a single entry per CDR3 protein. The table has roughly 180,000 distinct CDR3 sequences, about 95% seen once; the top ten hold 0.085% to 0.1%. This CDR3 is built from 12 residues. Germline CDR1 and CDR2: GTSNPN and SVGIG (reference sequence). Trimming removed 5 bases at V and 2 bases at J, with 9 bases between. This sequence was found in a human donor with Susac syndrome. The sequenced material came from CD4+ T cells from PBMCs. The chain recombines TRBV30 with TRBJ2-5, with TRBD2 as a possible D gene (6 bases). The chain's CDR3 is CAWVEGQETQYF. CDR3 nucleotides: TGTGCCTGGGTGGAGGGTCAAGAGACCCAGTACTTC.